The 31 T cell receptor beta chains below come from one sample, sequenced in a study of blood T cell repertoires in COVID-19. Using immunoSEQ multiplex PCR, the repertoire was profiled, and TCRdb retains in-frame clones only, with some absent. The sample comprises 180,000 or so clones, 88% of which are singletons, and around 1.6% rests with the top ten. The sequenced material came from peripheral blood. Receptors originate from a man aged 18 to 29 with active or convalescent COVID-19.

The genes are TRBV11-3 and TRBJ2-7; 15 bases are a match to TRBD2. Per germline, CDR1 SGHNT and CDR2 YENEEA. Trimming removed 5 bases from V and 7 bases from J; junction bases left unmatched: 3. The CDR3 extends over 14 amino acids. CDR3: CASSQGLAGGEQYF. CDR3 in DNA: TGTGCCAGCAGCCAGGGACTAGCGGGAGGTGAGCAGTACTTC.

V and J are TRBV30 and TRBJ1-2, with 9 bases aligning to TRBD1. CDR3 length: 13 residues. V lost 5 bases to trimming and J lost 7 bases; unmatched junction nucleotides: 8. From germline, CDR1 is GTSNPN and CDR2 SVGIG (reference sequence). Here the CDR3 reads CAWADRGFGGYTF. DNA of the CDR3: TGTGCCTGGGCGGACAGGGGATTTGGTGGCTACACCTTC.

V usage is TRBV5-1 and J usage is TRBJ1-1, with 9 positions matching TRBD1. Germline lookup yields CDR1 SGHRS and CDR2 YFSETQ. The CDR3 is 16 amino acids. J lost 4 bases, V lost 0 bases, and 7 bases had no gene match. For the CDR3, the DNA is TGCGCCAGCAGCTTGGAGGGGACAGGGCGGGGCACTGAAGCTTTCTTT. Its translation: CASSLEGTGRGTEAFF.

This clone was counted between two and nine times. The chain combines TRBV4-2 with TRBJ2-1; the match to TRBD2 covers 8 bases. The V gene end was trimmed by 2 bases and the J gene end by 13 bases; junction bases not matched to a gene: 7. The CDR3 sequence is 13 residues long. Per germline, CDR1 LGHNA and CDR2 YNFKEQ. The CDR3 sequence: CASSQTPAGGQFF. The CDR3 region has the DNA TGTGCCAGCAGCCAAACCCCCGCGGGGGGCCAGTTCTTC.

The rearrangement links TRBV28 to TRBJ2-6; 7 positions agree with TRBD2. This CDR3 region has 18 residues. The trim removed 6 bases at V and 0 bases at J, leaving 11 bases unmatched. Per the germline V gene, CDR1 is MDHEN and CDR2 is SYDVKM. CDR3 protein: CASSPPGRVSSGANVLTF. DNA for the CDR3: TGTGCCAGCAGCCCCCCAGGGAGGGTTAGCTCTGGGGCCAACGTCCTGACTTTC.

The rearrangement uses TRBV30 and TRBJ2-5; D unclear. The germline V gene has CDR1 GTSNPN and CDR2 SVGIG (reference sequence). The CDR3 length is 11 residues. V was pared by 0 bases and J by 5 bases, with 4 bases between. The CDR3 DNA sequence: TGTGCCTGGAGTGTCGAGGAGACCCAGTACTTC. Encoded protein: CAWSVEETQYF.

The gene calls are TRBV3-1 (or the pseudogene TRBV3-2) and TRBJ1-1; D is possibly TRBD1 (5 bases). Germline assignment: CDR1 LGHDT and CDR2 YNNKEL (reference sequence). Trimming left V 1 base short and J 7 bases short, with 13 bases between. This CDR3 contains 14 residues. The CDR3 protein is CASSQVDRTSEAFF. Written as DNA, the CDR3 is TGTGCCAGCAGCCAAGTCGACAGAACAAGTGAAGCTTTCTTT.

The rearrangement uses TRBV7-2 and TRBJ2-2; a possible D gene is TRBD2 (5 bases). The germline gives CDR1 SGHTA, CDR2 FQGNSA. V lost 3 bases and J lost 4, with 9 bases in between. The CDR3 extends over 14 amino acids. The CDR3 protein is CASSFRRGTGELFF. The CDR3 region has the DNA TGTGCCAGCAGCTTTCGCCGGGGCACCGGGGAGCTGTTTTTT.

The V and J genes are TRBV3-1 (or the pseudogene TRBV3-2) and TRBJ1-1, with TRBD1 matching over 8 bases. Germline V lookup: CDR1 LGHDT, CDR2 YNNKEL (reference sequence). V lost 5 bases and J lost 5; bases outside the gene matches: 7. The CDR3 is made up of 14 amino acids. The CDR3 nucleotides are TGTGCCAGCAGCGATAACAGGGGGACAACTGAAGCTTTCTTT. It codes for CASSDNRGTTEAFF.

This sequence joins TRBV3-1 (or the pseudogene TRBV3-2) and TRBJ2-1; D might be TRBD1 (6 bases). Germline V gene data show CDR1 as LGHDT and CDR2 as YNNKEL (reference sequence). The CDR3 has 16 residues. V lost 0 bases and J 4 bases, leaving 13 bases between the germline ends. DNA for the CDR3: TGTGCCAGCAGCCAAGATTTAAACAGGGAGTACAATGAGCAGTTCTTC. Protein product: CASSQDLNREYNEQFF.

This chain uses TRBV5-8 with TRBJ1-1; 9 nucleotides line up with TRBD1. Per the germline V gene, CDR1 is SGHTS and CDR2 is YDEGEE. The CDR3 contains 17 residues. Trimming took 1 base from V and 0 from J; bases not matched to a gene: 7. The CDR3 spells CASSLHRGRSVNTEAFF. The CDR3 nucleotides are TGTGCCAGCAGCTTGCACAGGGGGCGATCGGTGAACACTGAAGCTTTCTTT.

J is TRBJ2-2 and V is TRBV5-1; 7 nucleotides match TRBD1. The CDR3 loop spans 16 amino acids. With V trimmed by 4 bases and J by 4 bases, 10 bases remained unmatched. In germline, CDR1 is SGHRS, CDR2 YFSETQ. The CDR3 DNA reads as TGCGCCAGCAGCAACAACAGGGGATCCAGCACCGGGGAGCTGTTTTTT. The encoded protein is CASSNNRGSSTGELFF.

The chain employs TRBV27 and TRBJ2-3; 7 bases are shared with TRBD2. V was pared by 4 bases and J by 4 bases, with 5 bases of the junction left unmatched. CDR1 and CDR2 (germline): MNHEY, SMNVEV (reference sequence). The CDR3 is 14 residues long. The CDR3 DNA sequence: TGTGCCAGCAGTTGGGCGGGAGCGGCAGATACGCAGTATTTT. It encodes CASSWAGAADTQYF.

The rearrangement uses TRBV5-1 and TRBJ2-5; D is uncertain. CDR1 is SGHRS and CDR2 is YFSETQ in the germline V gene. Deletions cut 0 bases from V and 1 base from J, with 7 bases between. The CDR3 loop spans 14 amino acids. The CDR3, as DNA: TGCGCCAGCAGCTTGGAGAGGTTCCAAGAGACCCAGTACTTC. It is translated as CASSLERFQETQYF.

In its sample, this clone was seen once. V usage is TRBV9 and J usage is TRBJ2-3, with 13 bases fitting TRBD2. The germline V gene encodes CDR1 SGDLS and CDR2 YYNGEE. Losses at the gene ends were 6 bases for V and 2 bases for J; bases not matched to a gene: 6. The CDR3 has 16 amino acids. The CDR3 is CASNKLAGGPTDTQYF. The CDR3 DNA is TGTGCCAGCAACAAACTAGCGGGGGGGCCCACAGATACGCAGTATTTT.

This chain joins TRBV18 and TRBJ2-5; TRBD1 might be the D (6 bases). Germline-derived CDR1 and CDR2 are KGHSH and LQKENI. Trimming removed 3 bases from V and 5 bases from J, with 19 bases in between. CDR3 size: 16 residues. CDR3 DNA sequence: TGTGCCAGCTCACCCCCTTCATTGACAGGCTCGGAGACCCAGTACTTC. This sequence encodes CASSPPSLTGSETQYF.

The rearrangement joins TRBV11-2 to TRBJ1-1, with 9 bases that match TRBD1. V shed 6 bases, J shed 6 bases, and the junction held 5 bases outside the gene matches. Looked up from germline, CDR1 is SGHAT and CDR2 is FQNNGV. The CDR3 is 13 amino acids. CDR3 region: CASSGTGRPEAFF. The CDR3 DNA follows: TGTGCCAGCAGTGGGACAGGGAGGCCTGAAGCTTTCTTT.

This chain links TRBV11-1 with TRBJ1-6; D remains unclear. The CDR3 contains 16 residues. The germline V gene has CDR1 SGHAT and CDR2 FQDESV (reference sequence). V was cut by 5 bases and J by 6 bases, with 17 bases left in between. This chain's CDR3 is CASSGQTPDLNSPLHF. Written as DNA, the CDR3 is TGTGCCAGCAGCGGGCAAACGCCGGATCTTAATTCACCCCTCCACTTT.

This clone showed up just once. The V and J genes are TRBV18 and TRBJ1-1, with TRBD1 as a possible D gene (5 bases). Trimming took off 3 bases at V and 0 bases at J, with 8 bases between the two ends. Germline values: CDR1 KGHSH, CDR2 LQKENI. This CDR3 region has 14 residues. For the CDR3, the DNA is TGTGCCAGCTCACCTCGGGGGTTGAACACTGAAGCTTTCTTT. This sequence encodes CASSPRGLNTEAFF. Together with reference TRBV18 and TRBJ1-1, the CDR3 gives the full variable domain: NAGVMQNPRHLVRRRGQEARLRCSPMKGHSHVYWYRQLPEEGLKFMVYLQKENIIDESGMPKERFSAEFPKEGPSILRIQQVVRGDSAAYFCASSPRGLNTEAFFGQGTRLTVV.

The rearrangement uses TRBV7-6 and TRBJ1-2; 9 positions match TRBD1. Germline trimming cut 6 bases from V and 7 bases from J; bases unmatched to any gene: 18. Germline CDR1 and CDR2: SGHVS and FNYEAQ. The CDR3 contains 17 residues. In nucleotides, the CDR3 is TGTGCCAGCAGGATGGGACAGGGTGTCGACTATTGGGGTGGCTACACCTTC. It yields the protein CASRMGQGVDYWGGYTF.

The chain has TRBV5-8 and TRBJ2-3; TRBD1 is a possible D gene (5 bases). CDR1 is SGHTS and CDR2 is YDEGEE in the germline V gene. V lost 6 bases and J 4 bases, leaving 9 bases between the germline ends. The CDR3 runs 12 residues. CDR3 sequence (DNA): TGTGCCAGCATTGGGGCGGCAGATACGCAGTATTTT. This translates into CASIGAADTQYF.

This chain uses TRBV10-2 with TRBJ2-1, with TRBD2 matching 8 bases. This CDR3 is built from 14 residues. The junction had 8 bases not matched to a gene; V was cut back by 5 bases and J by 8 bases. Germline values: CDR1 WSHSY, CDR2 SAAADI. The CDR3 loop reads CASSPLAAEDEQFF. The CDR3 nucleotides read TGCGCCAGCAGTCCACTAGCGGCTGAAGATGAGCAGTTCTTC.

The chain employs TRBV19 and TRBJ2-2; 12 positions match TRBD2. This CDR3 contains 18 residues. Germline CDR1 and CDR2: LNHDA and SQIVND (reference sequence). V was clipped by 0 bases and J by 5 bases; unmatched bases: 7. The CDR3, as DNA: TGTGCCAGTAGTATAGATCCCCCGACTAGCGGGAGTACCGGGGAGCTGTTTTTT. Its protein is CASSIDPPTSGSTGELFF. Based on the CDR3 plus reference TRBV19 and TRBJ2-2, the full variable domain is DGGITQSPKYLFRKEGQNVTLSCEQNLNHDAMYWYRQDPGQGLRLIYYSQIVNDFQKGDIAEGYSVSREKKESFPLTVTSAQKNPTAFYLCASSIDPPTSGSTGELFFGEGSRLTVL.

The rearrangement joins TRBV5-4 to TRBJ2-3; the match to TRBD1 covers 7 bases. CDR1 SGHNT and CDR2 YYREEE come from the germline V gene (reference sequence). This CDR3 comprises 15 residues. J gave up 2 bases and V 4 bases, and 7 bases lay outside the gene matches. The CDR3 DNA sequence: TGTGCCAGCAGCGTTCCCGGGACAGCCACAGATACGCAGTATTTT. This sequence encodes CASSVPGTATDTQYF. Using reference TRBV5-4 and TRBJ2-3 for the parts outside the CDR3, the full variable domain is ETGVTQSPTHLIKTRGQQVTLRCSSQSGHNTVSWYQQALGQGPQFIFQYYREEENGRGNFPPRFSGLQFPNYSSELNVNALELDDSALYLCASSVPGTATDTQYFGPGTRLTVL.

The chain employs TRBV19 and TRBJ2-6; no definite D call. Trimming took 1 base from V and 12 from J, leaving 10 bases between them. CDR1 is LNHDA and CDR2 is SQIVND in the germline V gene (reference sequence). CDR3 length: 13 residues. This CDR3 reads CASSIAGSGVLTF. The CDR3 nucleotides are TGTGCCAGTAGTATAGCTGGCTCTGGCGTCCTGACTTTC.

As DNA, the CDR3 is TGTGCCAGTAGTATAGATCTCCGCGGGGGGTCCACCGGGGAGCTGTTTTTT. Protein sequence: CASSIDLRGGSTGELFF. This chain connects TRBV19 to TRBJ2-2; 8 bases map to TRBD2. Per germline, CDR1 LNHDA and CDR2 SQIVND (reference sequence). J was trimmed by 4 bases and V by 0 bases; bases with no gene match: 7. This CDR3 is 17 amino acids long.

The chain has TRBV6-5 and TRBJ2-7; 14 bases line up with TRBD2. The CDR3 has 16 amino acids. The germline V gene encodes CDR1 MNHEY and CDR2 SVGAGI. V was clipped by 2 bases and J by 6 bases; unmatched bases: 6. The CDR3 DNA is TGTGCCAGCAGTTACACGACTAGCGGGAGGGGAAGCGAGCAGTACTTC. Translating gives CASSYTTSGRGSEQYF.

The rearrangement uses TRBV28 and TRBJ2-1; D might be TRBD1 (6 bases). Per the germline V gene, CDR1 is MDHEN and CDR2 is SYDVKM. The CDR3 loop spans 18 amino acids. V was trimmed by 8 bases and J by 5 bases, leaving 28 bases between them. The CDR3 DNA sequence: TGTGCCAGCCCTCCCCGAACAGGGTACCCCTCAAGGAACAATGAGCAGTTCTTC. Protein: CASPPRTGYPSRNNEQFF.

This clone occurred a few times. The sample contains more than one DNA sequence encoding this CDR3. The gene calls are TRBV12-3 or TRBV12-4 and TRBJ1-1; D is undetermined. CDR3 length: 13 residues. With 2 bases removed from V and 2 bases from J, the gap between germline ends came to 6 bases. CDR3 nucleotides: TGTGCCAGCAGTTTACGCGCTAACACTGAAGCTTTCTTT. Encoded protein: CASSLRANTEAFF.

For the CDR3, the DNA is TGCGCCAGCAGCCGCCTCCCGCCTCGGGGCACGGGAGGTTCTGGCTACGAGCAGTACTTC. Translating it yields CASSRLPPRGTGGSGYEQYF. The chain combines TRBV4-1 with TRBJ2-7; 7 bases fit TRBD2. The CDR3 length is 20 residues. Germline CDR1 MGHRA, CDR2 YSYEKL. J lost 3 bases, V lost 4 bases, and 24 bases had no gene match.

The chain is built from TRBV28 and TRBJ1-2, with 9 positions matching TRBD1. Losses at the gene ends were 6 bases for V and 8 bases for J; bases not matched to a gene: 4. The CDR3 has 12 residues. CDR1 is MDHEN, CDR2 SYDVKM, per germline. The CDR3 is CASRTGGEGYTF. The CDR3 coding sequence is TGTGCCAGCAGAACAGGGGGCGAGGGCTACACCTTC.